This is a list of T cell receptor beta chains from one sample in a study of tumor-infiltrating lymphocytes in oesophageal squamous cell carcinoma. MiXCR, applied by TCRdb to the PCR reads, yields one record per CDR3 protein. The repertoire holds about 16,000 distinct CDR3 sequences, with around 41% as singletons. The material sequenced was normal esophageal tissue next to the tumor. All receptors come from a female donor with esophageal squamous cell carcinoma. The CDR3 runs from the conserved cysteine through the conserved F or W. The D gene is left open where the match is weak. Only part of the rows carry a size: once, few, many, or a class if the clone is expanded.

CDR3aa,CDR3nt,j_gene,abundance,v_gene,d_gene
CAISEGTSGSYEQYF,TGTGCCATCAGTGAAGGGACTAGCGGTTCCTACGAGCAGTACTTC,TRBJ2-7,-,TRBV10-3,TRBD2
CASSSPQREGSYEEFF,TGTGCCAGCAGTTCCCCCCAGCGGGAGGGATCCTACGAGGAGTTCTTC,TRBJ2-1,-,TRBV11-2,TRBD2
CASRDRDPPRF,TGTGCCAGCAGAGACCGGGACCCCCCACGGTTT,TRBJ2-3,many,TRBV6-1,-
CASSQGTGYNEQFF,TGCGCCAGCAGCCAAGGGACAGGGTACAATGAGCAGTTCTTC,TRBJ2-1,-,TRBV4-3,TRBD1
CASGFADTQYF,TGTGCCAGTGGGTTTGCAGATACGCAGTATTTT,TRBJ2-3,few,TRBV7-3,-
CASSLVSGGGYNEQFF,TGTGCCAGCAGCTTAGTGTCCGGGGGGGGGTACAATGAGCAGTTCTTC,TRBJ2-1,-,TRBV7-2,TRBD2
CASSDPWGGKETQYF,TGTGCCAGCAGTGACCCCTGGGGGGGGAAGGAGACCCAGTACTTC,TRBJ2-5,few,TRBV6-1,TRBD2
CASSLAGSVYEQYF,TGTGCCAGCAGCTTAGCGGGGAGTGTCTACGAGCAGTACTTC,TRBJ2-7,-,TRBV7-2,-
CASSLNTDYYNEQFF,TGTGCCAGCAGCCTAAATACAGATTACTACAATGAGCAGTTCTTC,TRBJ2-1,-,TRBV7-2,-
CASSPRQAAEQYF,TGTGCCAGCAGCCCCCGACAGGCGGCCGAGCAGTACTTC,TRBJ2-7,-,TRBV11-2,-
CASSSAAMGDEQFF,TGTGCCAGCAGCTCTGCTGCCATGGGCGATGAGCAGTTCTTC,TRBJ2-1,medium-sized,TRBV7-9,-
CASSPGGRNQPQHF,TGTGCCAGCAGCCCAGGGGGACGCAATCAGCCCCAGCATTTT,TRBJ1-5,-,TRBV7-3,TRBD1
CASSGGPQTYEQYF,TGTGCCAGCAGTGGGGGACCGCAGACCTACGAGCAGTACTTC,TRBJ2-7,many,TRBV6-1,-
CASSVGGQKNIQYF,TGTGCCAGCAGCGTAGGCGGACAGAAAAACATTCAGTACTTC,TRBJ2-4,-,TRBV7-2,-
CASSTAGGGYGYTF,TGCGCCAGCAGCACGGCAGGGGGGGGCTATGGCTACACCTTC,TRBJ1-2,-,TRBV4-3,TRBD1
CASSLATSGYSGNEQFF,TGTGCCAGCAGCTTGGCTACTAGCGGATATTCTGGCAATGAGCAGTTCTTC,TRBJ2-1,-,TRBV5-3,TRBD2